Following are 12 T cell receptor beta chains from one sample sequenced in a study of T-cell memory formation after mild COVID-19. One entry per CDR3 protein results from TCRdb running MiXCR on the 5' RACE reads. The data contain around 200,000 distinct CDR3 sequences, about 10% of them seen just once; the ten biggest clones take up roughly 3%. Sequencing was performed on PBMCs or a T cell subset sorted from them (not recorded which). These receptors came from a man between 18 and 35 years old who had mild COVID-19 (a few samples of this study predate the infection). Cell type and time point are not known.

The chain couples TRBV12-3 or TRBV12-4 to TRBJ1-3, with D possibly TRBD1 on 5 matching bases. The V end was cut by 5 bases, the J end by 5 bases, with 13 bases between. CDR3 length: 14 amino acids. DNA of the CDR3: TGTGCCAGCAGTACAGGACAAATAAGAAACACCATATATTTT. Its translation is CASSTGQIRNTIYF.

This clonotype showed up just a few times. This chain connects TRBV4-3 to TRBJ2-1, with D tentatively TRBD2 (6 bases). This CDR3 is 15 amino acids long. Looked up from germline, CDR1 is LGHNA and CDR2 is YSLEER. Trimming shortened V by 3 bases and J by 0 bases, and 9 bases separated the two germline ends. In DNA, the CDR3 is TGCGCCAGCAGCCAGTTCGGGAGCTCCTACAATGAGCAGTTCTTC. Protein product: CASSQFGSSYNEQFF.

This clonotype was seen a few times. The chain employs TRBV12-3 or TRBV12-4 and TRBJ2-4; TRBD2 matches 8 bases. CDR3 length equals 16 residues. V lost 5 bases and J lost 7; bases outside the gene matches: 13. The CDR3 protein is CASSPEGRGAGNIQYF. The CDR3 nucleotides are TGTGCCAGCAGTCCCGAGGGGCGGGGGGCCGGGAACATTCAGTACTTC.

This clonotype was observed at least ten times. This sequence joins TRBV5-1 and TRBJ2-2; D assignment may be TRBD1 or TRBD2 (5 bases each). The V gene lost 7 bases and the J gene lost 0 bases, with 16 bases spanning the gap. CDR3 length: 16 amino acids. CDR1 is SGHRS and CDR2 is YFSETQ in the germline V gene. The CDR3 here is CASGTRGVANTGELFF. The DNA of the CDR3 is TGCGCCAGCGGGACCCGTGGGGTCGCGAACACCGGGGAGCTGTTTTTT. Together with reference TRBV5-1 and TRBJ2-2, the CDR3 gives the full variable domain: KAGVTQTPRYLIKTRGQQVTLSCSPISGHRSVSWYQQTPGQGLQFLFEYFSETQRNKGNFPGRFSGRQFSNSRSEMNVSTLELGDSALYLCASGTRGVANTGELFFGEGSRLTVL.

This rearrangement joins TRBV6-6 to TRBJ2-5, with 11 bases that match TRBD2. Germline V lookup: CDR1 MNHNY, CDR2 SVGAGI (reference sequence). V lost 6 bases, J lost 12 bases, and 12 bases stayed unmatched. CDR3 length equals 14 residues. CDR3 nucleotide sequence: TGTGCCAGCAGGACGATAGCGGGGGGGGACCCCGAGTACTTC. The encoded protein is CASRTIAGGDPEYF.

The J gene is TRBJ1-4, the V gene TRBV9, with D uncertain. Deletions cut 4 bases from V and 0 bases from J, with 16 bases between. The germline gives CDR1 SGDLS, CDR2 YYNGEE. The CDR3 extends over 17 amino acids. Here the CDR3 reads CASSTGRNFATNEKLFF. The CDR3 coding sequence is TGTGCCAGCAGCACCGGACGGAACTTTGCAACTAATGAAAAACTGTTTTTT.

This clonotype was counted between two and nine times. The chain joins TRBV7-8 to TRBJ2-5; D gene uncertain. The V and J ends lost 6 bases and 5 bases respectively, with 13 bases between them. Germline CDR1 and CDR2: SGHVS and FQNEAQ. The CDR3 loop spans 13 amino acids. Here the CDR3 DNA reads TGTGCCAGCAGTCAAACCGCCGTGGAGACCCAGTACTTC. Protein sequence: CASSQTAVETQYF.

The chain is built from TRBV29-1 and TRBJ2-5, with no clear D. Germline CDR1 reads SQVTM; CDR2 reads ANQGSEA. Trimming pared 7 bases from V and 0 bases from J, leaving 9 bases between. The CDR3 runs 12 residues. This CDR3 reads CSASKYQETQYF. The DNA of the CDR3 is TGCAGCGCCTCCAAGTACCAAGAGACCCAGTACTTC.

This clonotype was counted at least ten times. CDR3 DNA sequence: TGCGCCAGCAGCCCGGACAGGGGGAAAGATACGCAGTATTTT. Its protein product is CASSPDRGKDTQYF. The V and J genes are TRBV5-1 and TRBJ2-3, with TRBD1 identical over 10 bases. In germline, CDR1 is SGHRS, CDR2 YFSETQ. Losses at the gene ends were 4 bases for V and 5 bases for J; bases not matched to a gene: 4. The CDR3 loop spans 14 amino acids.

The table lists this clonotype with many counts. The J gene is TRBJ1-6, the V gene TRBV4-2; no clear D. Germline CDR1 is LGHNA and CDR2 is YNFKEQ. V was pared by 3 bases and J by 4 bases, with 10 bases between. The CDR3 has 15 amino acids. CDR3: CASSQQDPYNSPLHF. For the CDR3, the DNA is TGTGCCAGCAGCCAGCAGGACCCATATAATTCACCCCTCCACTTT.

This clonotype came up many times. This chain links TRBV29-1 with TRBJ2-1; no clear D. This CDR3 region has 11 residues. Trimming left V 7 bases short and J 2 bases short, with 6 bases between. Germline-derived CDR1 and CDR2 are SQVTM and ANQGSEA. The CDR3 reads CSARAYNEQFF. For the CDR3, the DNA is TGCAGCGCGCGTGCCTACAATGAGCAGTTCTTC.

This clonotype was recorded a few times. The J gene is TRBJ2-7, the V gene TRBV20-1; D might be TRBD1 (6 bases). The CDR3 runs to 14 residues. Trimming stripped 6 bases from V and 0 bases from J, with 15 bases between. The germline V gene encodes CDR1 DFQATT and CDR2 SNEGSKA (reference sequence). The DNA for the CDR3 is TGCAGTGCCCTGAATACAGGGAACTCCTACGAGCAGTACTTC. The encoded protein is CSALNTGNSYEQYF.